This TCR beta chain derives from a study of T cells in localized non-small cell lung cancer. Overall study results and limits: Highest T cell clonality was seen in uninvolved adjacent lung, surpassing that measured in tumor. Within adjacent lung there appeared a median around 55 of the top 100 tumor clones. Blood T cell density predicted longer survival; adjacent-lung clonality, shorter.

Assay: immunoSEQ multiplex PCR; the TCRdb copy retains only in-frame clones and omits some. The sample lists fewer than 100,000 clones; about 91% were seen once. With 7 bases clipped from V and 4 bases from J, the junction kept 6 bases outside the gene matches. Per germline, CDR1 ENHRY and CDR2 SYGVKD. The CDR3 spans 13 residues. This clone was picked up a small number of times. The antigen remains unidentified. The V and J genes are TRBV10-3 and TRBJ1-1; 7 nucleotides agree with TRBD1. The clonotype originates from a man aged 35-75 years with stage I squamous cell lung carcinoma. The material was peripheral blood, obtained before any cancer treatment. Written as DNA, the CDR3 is TGTGCCATCAACAATGACAGGGCCACTGAAGCTTTCTTT. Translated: CAINNDRATEAFF.